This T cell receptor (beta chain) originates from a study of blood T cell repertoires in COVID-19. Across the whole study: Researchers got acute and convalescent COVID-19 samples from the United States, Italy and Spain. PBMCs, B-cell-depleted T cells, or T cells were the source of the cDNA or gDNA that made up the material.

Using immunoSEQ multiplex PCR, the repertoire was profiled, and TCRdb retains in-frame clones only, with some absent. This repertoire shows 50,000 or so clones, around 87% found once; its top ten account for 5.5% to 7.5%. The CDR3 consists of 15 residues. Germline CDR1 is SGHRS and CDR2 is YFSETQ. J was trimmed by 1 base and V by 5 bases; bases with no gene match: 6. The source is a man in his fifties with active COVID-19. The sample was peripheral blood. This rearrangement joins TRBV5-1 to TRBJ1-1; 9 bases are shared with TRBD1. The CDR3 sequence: CASRDRGIPNTEAFF. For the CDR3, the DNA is TGCGCCAGCAGGGACAGGGGAATTCCGAACACTGAAGCTTTCTTT.